Sequencing of this TCR beta chain was carried out in a study of T cells in severe cutaneous drug reactions. TCR subtype-specific primers in iRepertoire multiplex PCR prepared libraries for bulk and single-cell sequencing. TCRdb reanalyzed the multiplex PCR reads, giving one entry per CDR3 protein sequence and no DNA. The sample holds thousands of distinct CDR3 sequences. The length of the CDR3 is 16 residues. CDR1 is MGHRA and CDR2 is YSYEKL in the germline V gene. The donors had carbamazepine-induced Stevens-Johnson syndrome or toxic epidermal necrolysis. The V and J genes are TRBV4-1 and TRBJ1-4; TCRdb designates TRBD1, a call that cannot be tested without DNA. The sequenced sample was cells from a skin blister. This receptor was identified in a human donor with toxic epidermal necrolysis, a severe cutaneous drug reaction. The CDR3 region is CASSPTDRGANEKLFF.